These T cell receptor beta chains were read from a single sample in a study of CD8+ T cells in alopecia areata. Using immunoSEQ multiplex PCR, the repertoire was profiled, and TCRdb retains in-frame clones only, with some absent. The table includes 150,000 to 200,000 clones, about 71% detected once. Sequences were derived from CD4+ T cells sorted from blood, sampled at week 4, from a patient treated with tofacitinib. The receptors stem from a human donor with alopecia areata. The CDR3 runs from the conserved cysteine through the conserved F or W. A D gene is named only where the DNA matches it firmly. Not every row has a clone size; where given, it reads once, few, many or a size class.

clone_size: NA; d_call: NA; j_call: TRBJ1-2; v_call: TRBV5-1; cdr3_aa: CASSRGRGLYGYTF; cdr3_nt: TGCGCCAGCAGCAGAGGACGGGGACTCTATGGCTACACCTTC
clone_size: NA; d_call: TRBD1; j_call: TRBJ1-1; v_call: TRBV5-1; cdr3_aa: CASSSLTGDTEAFF; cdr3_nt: TGCGCCAGCAGCAGTCTCACAGGGGACACTGAAGCTTTCTTT
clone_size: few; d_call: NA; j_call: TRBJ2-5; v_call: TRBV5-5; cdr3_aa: CASRWGQETQYF; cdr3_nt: TGTGCCAGCAGATGGGGCCAAGAGACCCAGTACTTC
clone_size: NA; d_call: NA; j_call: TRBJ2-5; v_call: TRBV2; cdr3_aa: CASRRTVQETQYF; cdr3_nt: TGTGCCAGCAGAAGGACAGTCCAAGAGACCCAGTACTTC
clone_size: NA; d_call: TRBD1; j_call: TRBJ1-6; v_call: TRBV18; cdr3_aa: CASSPLPPDRGSPLHF; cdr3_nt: TGTGCCAGCTCACCATTGCCCCCGGACAGGGGTTCACCCCTCCACTTT
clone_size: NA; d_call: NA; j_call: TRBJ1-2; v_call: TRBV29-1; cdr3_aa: CSVPRALGYGYTF; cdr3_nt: TGCAGCGTTCCGAGGGCCTTAGGGTATGGCTACACCTTC
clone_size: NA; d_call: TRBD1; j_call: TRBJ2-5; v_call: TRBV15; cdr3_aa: CATSRQQGAQSGETQYF; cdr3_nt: TGTGCCACCAGCAGACAACAGGGGGCTCAGAGTGGAGAGACCCAGTACTTC
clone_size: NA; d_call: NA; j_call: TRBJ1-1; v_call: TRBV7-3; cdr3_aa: CASSLYQNTEAFF; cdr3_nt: TGTGCCAGCAGCTTATACCAGAACACTGAAGCTTTCTTT
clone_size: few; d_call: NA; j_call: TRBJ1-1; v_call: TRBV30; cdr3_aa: CAWSRTVMNTEAFF; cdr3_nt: TGTGCCTGGAGTAGGACAGTCATGAACACTGAAGCTTTCTTT
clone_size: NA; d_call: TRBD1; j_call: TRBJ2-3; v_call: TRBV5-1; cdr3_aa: CASSLVGTGGADTQYF; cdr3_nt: TGCGCCAGCAGCTTGGTGGGGACAGGGGGCGCAGATACGCAGTATTTT
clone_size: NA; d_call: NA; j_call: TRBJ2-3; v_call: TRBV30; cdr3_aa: CAWSVAGTKLLGTQYF; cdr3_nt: TGTGCCTGGAGTGTCGCCGGGACAAAGCTGTTGGGTACGCAGTATTTT
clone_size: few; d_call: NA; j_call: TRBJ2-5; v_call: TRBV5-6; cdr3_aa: CASSPETGTQETQYF; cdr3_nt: TGTGCCAGCAGCCCCGAGACAGGGACTCAAGAGACCCAGTACTTC
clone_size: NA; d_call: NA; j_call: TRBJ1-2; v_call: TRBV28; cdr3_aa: CASSSGRGYGYTF; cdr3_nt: TGTGCCAGCAGTTCAGGACGTGGCTATGGCTACACCTTC
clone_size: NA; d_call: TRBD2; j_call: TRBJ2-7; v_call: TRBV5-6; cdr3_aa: CASSFRLALNEQYF; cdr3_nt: TGTGCCAGCAGCTTCAGACTAGCGTTGAACGAGCAGTACTTC
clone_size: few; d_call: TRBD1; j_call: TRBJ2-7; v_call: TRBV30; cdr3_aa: CAWTRTGVYEQYF; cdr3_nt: TGTGCCTGGACCAGGACAGGGGTCTACGAGCAGTACTTC
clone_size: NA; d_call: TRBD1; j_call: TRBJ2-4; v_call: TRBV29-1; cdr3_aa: CSVRTGNIQYF; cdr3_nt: TGCAGCGTAAGGACAGGGAACATTCAGTACTTC
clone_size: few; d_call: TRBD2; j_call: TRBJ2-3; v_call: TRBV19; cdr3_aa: CASSPIGLAADTQYF; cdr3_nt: TGTGCCAGTAGTCCTATCGGGCTAGCGGCAGATACGCAGTATTTT